These T cell receptor beta chains were read from a single sample in a study of regulatory T cells in long-lasting Graves disease. TCRdb passed the multiplex PCR reads through MiXCR, listing each CDR3 protein once. The table includes roughly 530,000 distinct CDR3 sequences, roughly 15% detected once. These data were likewise used in another study, on T cells in Graves' hyperthyroidism and ophthalmopathy.

The material was peripheral blood mononuclear cells (PBMCs), obtained at new diagnosis, from a patient treated with antithyroid drugs. These TCRs come from a woman aged 35 to 59 with Graves disease. CDR3s include the opening cysteine and the closing phenylalanine or tryptophan. D genes are given only for firm matches. The size of a clone is reported for some rows only, either as once, few or many, or as a class for expanded clones.

>few|NA|TRBV6-1|TRBJ2-1
TGTGCCACCCTGACACCCTACAATGAGCAGTTCTTC
CATLTPYNEQFF
>few|TRBD1|TRBV6-2/TRBV6-3|TRBJ1-6
TGTGCCAGCAGCGGGACAGGGGTCTATAATTCACCCCTCCACTTT
CASSGTGVYNSPLHF
>few|NA|TRBV7-9|TRBJ1-4
TGTGCCAGCAGCCTAAATACAGGGCCCAATGAAAAACTGTTTTTT
CASSLNTGPNEKLFF
>many|NA|TRBV6-2/TRBV6-3|TRBJ1-1
TGTGCCAGCAGTAAACCGGGACTCGGGGAGGGCACTGAAGCTTTCTTT
CASSKPGLGEGTEAFF
>many|NA|TRBV3-1|TRBJ1-5
TGTGCCAGCAGCCAGGGGGGAGCCCAGCATTTT
CASSQGGAQHF
>few|NA|TRBV3-1|TRBJ1-2
TGTGCCAGCAGCCAAGGTCAGGGCGCAACCCCTTCGGGGGCCTTC
CASSQGQGATPSGAF
>many|NA|TRBV5-1|TRBJ1-2
TGCGCCAGCAGCTACAACACAGGCAACTATGGCTACACCTTC
CASSYNTGNYGYTF
>few|TRBD2|TRBV18|TRBJ2-7
TGTGCCAGCTCACGCGGACTAGCGGGGGGCTCCAACCGCTACGAGCAGTACTTC
CASSRGLAGGSNRYEQYF
>few|NA|TRBV20-1|TRBJ2-1
TGCAGTGCTACCCCTAGTAGAGATGAGCAGTTCTTC
CSATPSRDEQFF
>NA|TRBD1|TRBV2|TRBJ2-1
TGTGCCAGCAGTGGTCCTTTGTCGGACAGGGGGTTCAATGAGCAGTTCTTC
CASSGPLSDRGFNEQFF
>NA|TRBD1|TRBV7-9|TRBJ1-3
TGTGCCAGCAGCCTTGGACAGGGTGGTGGAAACACCATATATTTT
CASSLGQGGGNTIYF
>NA|TRBD1|TRBV9|TRBJ2-7
TGTGCCAGCAGCGGAGACAGGGACTACGAGCAGTACTTC
CASSGDRDYEQYF
>few|NA|TRBV7-9|TRBJ1-2
TGTGCCAGCAGCCCACGCAGCAGGGCTAACTATGGCTACACCTTC
CASSPRSRANYGYTF
>few|NA|TRBV10-1|TRBJ2-1
TGCGCCAGCGGGTCCGGATTCGATGAGCAGTTCTTC
CASGSGFDEQFF
>few|NA|TRBV28|TRBJ2-3
TGTGCCAGCAGTTTTATCCCAGGGACAGATACGCAGTATTTT
CASSFIPGTDTQYF
>once|NA|TRBV7-2|TRBJ2-7
TGTGCCAGCAGCCCAGCGGCGACGGGCGAGCAGTACTTC
CASSPAATGEQYF
>many|NA|TRBV12-3/TRBV12-4|TRBJ1-5
TGTGCCAGCAGTCAATCCCCCCAGGAGCCCCAGCATTTT
CASSQSPQEPQHF
>few|TRBD1|TRBV6-2/TRBV6-3|TRBJ1-5
TGTGCCAGCAGTTACACAGGGGACAGGGGTAGCAATCAGCCCCAGCATTTT
CASSYTGDRGSNQPQHF
>NA|NA|TRBV28|TRBJ1-2
TGTGCCAGCAGTCCTCCCTGGGCAGCCACCCCCTGGGGTAACTATGGCTACACCTTC
CASSPPWAATPWGNYGYTF
>NA|NA|TRBV27|TRBJ2-3
TGTGCCAGCGCGTCAGTGGGGAGGGGGCTCGGTAGAACAGATACGCAGTATTTT
CASASVGRGLGRTDTQYF
>many|NA|TRBV3-1|TRBJ1-5
TGTGCCAGCAGCCAAGATCGCCAGGCCCAGCATTTT
CASSQDRQAQHF
>many|NA|TRBV3-1|TRBJ1-1
TGTGCCAGCAGCCAAGAGAGAGTGAGGGGCAAGGCTGAAGCTTTCTTT
CASSQERVRGKAEAFF
>many|NA|TRBV6-1|TRBJ1-5
TGTGCCAGCAGTGACTATTCCCCTCAGCCCCAGCATTTT
CASSDYSPQPQHF
>NA|NA|TRBV12-3/TRBV12-4|TRBJ2-2
TGTGCCAGCAGTCCTCAAAGCGGCACCGGGGAGCTGTTTTTT
CASSPQSGTGELFF
>NA|NA|TRBV19|TRBJ1-5
TGTGCCAGTAGTATTCTACAGGGATATAGCAATCAGCCCCAGCATTTT
CASSILQGYSNQPQHF
>NA|NA|TRBV19|TRBJ1-2
TGTGCCAGTAGTATAGTTCAGGGAATCGCTAACTATGGCTACACCTTC
CASSIVQGIANYGYTF
>many|TRBD2|TRBV20-1|TRBJ2-5
TGCAGTGGGACTAGCGGGGGGCCGAGGGAGACCCAGTACTTC
CSGTSGGPRETQYF
>few|NA|TRBV6-2/TRBV6-3|TRBJ1-1
TGTGCCAGCAGTGCGGCTCCAACGGAGGCTTTCTTT
CASSAAPTEAFF
>few|NA|TRBV3-1|TRBJ2-2
TGTGCCAGCAGCCAAGTGAGGGGGTCCGGGGAGCTGTTTTTT
CASSQVRGSGELFF
>NA|TRBD2|TRBV5-1|TRBJ2-1
TGCGCCAGCAGCCCAGCGGGGGGGGGATTCTCCTACAATGAGCAGTTCTTC
CASSPAGGGFSYNEQFF
>NA|NA|TRBV5-6|TRBJ2-2
TGTGCCAGCATCAGATACCCAGGGGCGGACACCGGGGAGCTGTTTTTT
CASIRYPGADTGELFF
>many|NA|TRBV12-3/TRBV12-4|TRBJ2-2
TGTGCCAGCAGATGGGGGACTTATTACTCGAACACCGGGGAGCTGTTTTTT
CASRWGTYYSNTGELFF
>many|NA|TRBV2|TRBJ1-2
TGTGCCAGCAGTGAAGCGCGGGGCAGGACGGGATATGGCTACACCTTC
CASSEARGRTGYGYTF